This TCR beta chain is from a study of CD8+CD57+ T cells in acquired aplastic anemia (dated by TCRdb to 2016 to 2019). Regarding the complete study: Extracted DNA from sorted CD4+ and CD8+ cells averaged around 3.4 ug, ranging from roughly 0.17 to 30 ug. A CD8+CD57+ expansion meant a frequency higher than the mean frequency seen in healthy subjects. What the study reported, not specific to this receptor: Between patients and healthy controls, no significant difference in CD8+ Simpson's diversity was found (P=0.060). Twenty-nine CD8+ CDR3 sequences were found in both patients and controls but appeared to be highly expressed in patients and within the immunodominant clones of the patients.

At least ten counts were recorded for this clonotype. Its antigen is unknown. No clone much larger than this one lies a single base away; base qualities are absent. TCR beta VDJ combination and CDR3 sequence profiling used genomic DNA as the template. An Illumina HiSeq 2000 was the platform used for TCR repertoire sequencing. The paper's processing steps were these. Repertoires were assessed using TRBV/TRBJ rearrangement plots, CDR3 size and DJ length profiles, and Simpson's diversity index. Whichever DNA sequence was most abundant in the deep sequencing data was defined as the immunodominant clone. CDR3 amino acid sequences were checked for sharing between subjects and were compared against published repertoires and the VDJdb database. TCRdb handled the public reads itself, with Q25 trimming in fastp and clone calling in MiXCR, and kept productive beta chains. Rows matching on CDR3 protein sequence are summarized as one entry with the most common DNA and genes. The V and J calls follow TCRdb's processing rather than the paper's. This sample comprises 200,000 to 250,000 distinct CDR3 sequences, about half of them detected only once. The top ten clones comprise less than 20% of the sample.

The patients picked for sequencing were ones in whom flow cytometry had shown an expansion of CD8+CD57+ cells. Severe acquired aplastic anemia was diagnosed in all patients according to International Study of Aplastic Anemia and Agranulocytosis and Camitta criteria. No therapy had been received by the patients at the time of blood sampling. In this study, sorted CD4+ and CD8+ T cells from the blood of healthy subjects and of severe aplastic anemia patients had their TCR repertoires deep-sequenced. Patients were enrolled in the USA under clinicaltrials.gov protocols 00001620, 01623167, 00001397, 00071045, 00081523 and 00961064. Ficoll-Paque density gradient centrifugation was used to isolate peripheral blood mononuclear cells. Before DNA extraction, CD4+ and CD8+ T cells were sorted by FACS or by magnetic beads. CDR1 and CDR2 (SQVTM, ANQGSEA) derive from the germline V gene. There are 11 amino acids in the CDR3, from cysteine to phenylalanine inclusive. Solely the CDR3 DNA is kept, with 33 bases framed from the first base. Trimming at the junction amounts to 4 bases on V and 6 bases on J, and the germline ends lie 9 bases apart.

Recombination joined TRBV29-1 with TRBJ1-1; the D gene is not confidently resolved. The TCR comes from a human donor with aplastic anemia. Sequences were obtained from sorted CD4+, CD8+, or CD8+CD57+ T cells (not recorded which) from PBMCs. The CDR3 amino acid sequence is: CSVVSISEAFF. The DNA sequence follows: TGCAGCGTTGTTAGCATCTCTGAAGCTTTCTTT.